This T cell receptor (beta chain) was observed in a study of radiotherapy plus CTLA-4 blockade in lung cancer listed by TCRdb under 2018. Background on the whole study: Among enrolled patients, approximately 18% had an objective response and roughly 33% reached disease control.

The full study reports these points: After treatment with radiotherapy and ipilimumab, TCR clones that originated in tumors expanded in peripheral blood. Early dynamic changes in blood T cell clones, together with increased serum interferon-beta after radiation, were reported as the strongest predictors of response.

Notes on this clone: This receptor's antigen is unknown. No base quality values were provided; no much bigger clone lies one nucleotide off.

In this study, focal radiation therapy paired with CTLA-4 blockade (ipilimumab) was tested in patients who had chemo-refractory metastatic non-small-cell lung cancer. The protocol used for the library was the immunoSEQ multiplex PCR assay. TCRdb took this table from immuneACCESS and kept in-frame rearrangements with V and J called. Such tables lack part of the clones; where checked against another copy, unresolved V genes explain under half of the gap, and the rest is unexplained. The sample table lists 30,000 to 45,000 clones, approximately 77% of them with a count of one. Approximately 11% of the sample comes from the top ten. The V end loses 3 bases and the J end loses 1 base, and a stretch of 7 bases separates them. Its CDR3 holds 14 amino acids, cysteine through phenylalanine. Just CDR3 DNA is preserved here, 42 bases in frame from base 1. The CDR1 and CDR2 encoded by the germline V gene are SGHAT and FQNNGV.

The sample was peripheral blood, taken from a patient treated with radiotherapy plus ipilimumab. The TCR was taken from a human donor with non-small cell lung cancer who had stable disease on radiotherapy plus ipilimumab. The rearrangement joined TRBV11-2 to TRBJ2-1, and TRBD2 may be the D gene, going by 6 matching bases. Here is the DNA: TGTGCCAGCAGCTTCCGGGGGTCCTACAATGAGCAGTTCTTC. Its translation reads: CASSFRGSYNEQFF. When the CDR3 is completed using the reference TRBV11-2 and TRBJ2-1 genes on either side, the full variable domain is EAGVAQSPRYKIIEKRQSVAFWCNPISGHATLYWYQQILGQGPKLLIQFQNNGVVDDSQLPKDRFSAERLKGVDSTLKIQPAKLEDSAVYLCASSFRGSYNEQFFGPGTRLTVL.